This TCR beta chain came from a study of regulatory T cells in long-lasting Graves disease. On the study more broadly: Persistent cases took antithyroid drugs over 5 years and stayed TSH receptor antibody positive.

The time point denotes: persistent/refractory GD, antithyroid drugs over 5 years with positive TRAb. Extracted RNA from PBMCs served as the source of the TCR library. iRepertoire HTBI primers and Arm-PCR of CDR3 regions built TCR beta libraries. TCRdb fed the multiplex PCR reads into MiXCR, producing one record per CDR3 protein. This table holds roughly 400,000 distinct CDR3 sequences, more than 20% found once. Study results and caveats: TRBV28 was favored in persistent disease, as were TRBJ1-2 and TRBJ2-5. Those with persistent Graves' had less TCR diversity than newly diagnosed patients.

The length of the CDR3 is 15 residues. Deletions cut 6 bases from V and 1 base from J, with 15 bases between. This clonotype occurred many times. The target antigen is unknown. The sequencing used peripheral blood mononuclear cells (PBMCs), collected when the disease was refractory, from a patient treated with antithyroid drugs. J is TRBJ1-1 and V is TRBV12-3 or TRBV12-4; maybe TRBD1 (6 bases). The receptor was isolated from a female donor with Graves disease. The CDR3 loop is CASRPAGQRNTEAFF. The CDR3 nucleotides are TGTGCCAGCAGGCCGGCTGGACAGAGGAACACTGAAGCTTTCTTT.